This T cell receptor (beta chain) was observed in a study of CD8+CD57+ T cells in acquired aplastic anemia. Study in general: CD4+ and CD8+ cells, once sorted, gave DNA averaging approximately 3.4 ug. The study, taken as a whole, reports: Between patients and controls, CD8+ Simpson's diversity did not vary significantly.

This CDR3 is 13 amino acids long. The V gene lost 2 bases and the J gene lost 8 bases, with 8 bases spanning the gap. The germline CDR1 and CDR2 sequences are SGHRS and YFSETQ. CDR3 and TCR beta VDJ profiling relied on a genomic DNA template. TCRdb re-called the reads through MiXCR, storing one row per CDR3 protein. The table lists 110,000 or so distinct CDR3 sequences, approximately 49% of them singletons, with 25% to 35% in the top ten. Points on this clonotype: The antigen is undetermined.

The clonotype originates from a human donor in good health, serving as a control. The specimen sequenced was sorted CD4+, CD8+, or CD8+CD57+ T cells (not recorded which) from PBMCs. V gene TRBV5-1 combines with J gene TRBJ2-6; D is possibly TRBD2 (5 bases). The CDR3 here is CASSFGETNVLTF. In DNA, the CDR3 is TGCGCCAGCAGCTTCGGGGAAACCAACGTCCTGACTTTC.